The sequence of this T cell receptor (beta chain) was determined in a study of blood T cells in healthy people across ages. Combining a sample-barcoded 5' primer with a J-beta primer mix, a second PCR ran for roughly 7 to 11 cycles. Per sample, CDR3-containing paired-end reads numbered at least 3 million. TCRdb itself ran the 5' RACE reads through MiXCR, one entry per CDR3 protein. The table has about 1 million distinct CDR3 sequences, roughly a quarter seen once. The CDR3 sequence is 16 residues long. V lost 8 bases, J lost 1 base, and 10 bases stayed unmatched. The same data also contributed to another study, on T cells of mothers and their children. Turning to that study: Researchers put all of the extracted RNA into cDNA synthesis, using roughly 1.5 ug per 15 ul. A slight, non-significant increase in overlap was found for related mother-child pairs relative to unrelated pairs.

The V call is TRBV12-3 or TRBV12-4, the J call TRBJ2-2; 7 nucleotides line up with TRBD1. The sequence derives from a girl aged 2-10 years in good health. Sequenced material: blood. The CDR3 sequence is CASAGLGQLNTGELFF. As DNA, the CDR3 is TGTGCCAGCGCCGGACTGGGACAGTTGAACACCGGGGAGCTGTTTTTT.